The clone carrying this TCR beta chain was recorded once. Genomic DNA was the source, and TCR beta CDR3 was amplified from it by two-round multiplex PCR. TRBV and TRBJ genes each had their own specific primers in first-round PCR. Via MiXCR, TCRdb re-called the multiplex PCR reads, giving one row per CDR3 protein. The table lists around 23,000 distinct CDR3 sequences, around two fifths of them singletons. The sample comes from a study of prognosis after radiotherapy for stage I lung cancer. Background on the study: 13 men and a handful of women, aged about 50 to 85 and with a median age of about 74 years, made up the patients.

The CDR3 runs 16 residues. CDR1 and CDR2 from the germline V gene are MDHEN and SYDVKM. V was shortened by 4 bases and J by 9 bases, with 22 bases between the two germline ends. The chain joins TRBV28 to TRBJ2-1; D may be TRBD2 (6 bases). This TCR was sampled from a donor over 45 with non-small cell lung cancer. The sample in question was PBMCs, obtained before or after stereotactic body radiation therapy (not recorded which). The CDR3 coding sequence is TGTGCCAGCAGTTCTTTGGTAATCGGGAGACTTAGTGAGCAGTTCTTC. It translates to CASSSLVIGRLSEQFF.